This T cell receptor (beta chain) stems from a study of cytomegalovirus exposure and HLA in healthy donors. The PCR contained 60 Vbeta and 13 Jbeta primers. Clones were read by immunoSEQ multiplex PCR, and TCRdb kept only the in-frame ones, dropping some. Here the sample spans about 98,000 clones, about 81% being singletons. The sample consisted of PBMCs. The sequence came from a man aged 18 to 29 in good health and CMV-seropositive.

The DNA for the CDR3 is TGTGCCAGCAGACTTGTCGGGACAGAAAACTATGGCTACACCTTC. It is translated as CASRLVGTENYGYTF. The chain uses TRBV2 and TRBJ1-2, with 7 bases identical to TRBD1. J gave up 2 bases and V 6 bases, and 9 bases lay outside the gene matches. CDR1 is SNHLY, CDR2 FYNNEI, per germline. This CDR3 contains 15 residues.